This is a list of T cell receptor beta chains from one sample in a study of blood T cell repertoires in COVID-19. Libraries were prepared by immunoSEQ multiplex PCR; TCRdb keeps only in-frame clonotypes and omits some of them. The sample consists of more than 150,000 clones, roughly 79% of them appearing once. The sample comprised peripheral blood. These receptors were collected from a man aged 60 to 69 with active or convalescent COVID-19. The CDR3 runs from the conserved cysteine through the conserved F or W. The D gene is left open where the match is weak. Only part of the rows carry a size: once, few, many, or a class if the clone is expanded.

V gene: TRBV6-5
J gene: TRBJ1-3
clone size: NA
D gene: NA
CDR3 protein: CASRPDGSSGNTIYF
CDR3 DNA: TGTGCCAGCCGCCCGGACGGGAGCTCTGGAAACACCATATATTTT

V gene: TRBV7-8
J gene: TRBJ2-7
clone size: NA
D gene: NA
CDR3 protein: CASSGDRLVYEQYF
CDR3 DNA: TGTGCCAGCAGCGGCGACAGGCTGGTCTACGAGCAGTACTTC

V gene: TRBV15
J gene: TRBJ2-7
clone size: NA
D gene: TRBD2
CDR3 protein: CATSRGSGSGNEQYF
CDR3 DNA: TGTGCCACCAGCAGAGGTAGCGGGAGTGGCAACGAGCAGTACTTC

V gene: TRBV7-8
J gene: TRBJ1-1
clone size: NA
D gene: TRBD1
CDR3 protein: CASRMGQGGIEAFF
CDR3 DNA: TGTGCCAGCAGAATGGGACAGGGAGGGATCGAAGCTTTCTTT

V gene: TRBV3-1/TRBV3-2
J gene: TRBJ2-1
clone size: NA
D gene: TRBD2
CDR3 protein: CASSHPGLADYNEQFF
CDR3 DNA: TGTGCCAGCAGCCATCCCGGACTAGCGGACTACAATGAGCAGTTCTTC

V gene: TRBV27
J gene: TRBJ2-1
clone size: NA
D gene: NA
CDR3 protein: CASRTSGTRNEQFF
CDR3 DNA: TGTGCCAGCAGGACGTCAGGGACTCGCAATGAGCAGTTCTTC

V gene: TRBV27
J gene: TRBJ1-6
clone size: NA
D gene: NA
CDR3 protein: CASSYGRSDSPLHF
CDR3 DNA: TGTGCCAGCAGTTACGGCAGGTCGGATTCACCCCTCCACTTT

V gene: TRBV7-3
J gene: TRBJ2-1
clone size: once
D gene: NA
CDR3 protein: CASSSGTLQFF
CDR3 DNA: TGTGCCAGCAGCTCCGGGACTCTCCAGTTCTTC

V gene: TRBV3-1/TRBV3-2
J gene: TRBJ1-1
clone size: NA
D gene: NA
CDR3 protein: CASSPEWGQGFSTEAFF
CDR3 DNA: TGTGCCAGCAGCCCAGAATGGGGTCAGGGGTTTTCCACTGAAGCTTTCTTT

V gene: TRBV6-5
J gene: TRBJ2-7
clone size: few
D gene: NA
CDR3 protein: CASTPVGPSGEQYF
CDR3 DNA: TGTGCCAGCACCCCCGTGGGCCCCAGTGGGGAGCAGTACTTC

V gene: TRBV4-3
J gene: TRBJ2-3
clone size: NA
D gene: NA
CDR3 protein: CASSQEPQGSSEPDTQYF
CDR3 DNA: TGCGCCAGCAGCCAAGAGCCCCAGGGCAGCTCTGAACCAGATACGCAGTATTTT

V gene: TRBV18
J gene: TRBJ2-1
clone size: few
D gene: NA
CDR3 protein: CASSPRAQGGNEQFF
CDR3 DNA: TGTGCCAGCTCACCACGGGCGCAGGGGGGCAATGAGCAGTTCTTC

V gene: TRBV7-2
J gene: TRBJ1-2
clone size: few
D gene: NA
CDR3 protein: CASSLGPGGDGYTF
CDR3 DNA: TGTGCCAGCAGCTTAGGGCCAGGAGGTGATGGCTACACCTTC

V gene: TRBV7-9
J gene: TRBJ1-5
clone size: NA
D gene: NA
CDR3 protein: CASSLTGFFGTSGGEPQHF
CDR3 DNA: TGTGCCAGCAGCTTAACGGGGTTTTTCGGGACTTCGGGAGGGGAGCCCCAGCATTTT

V gene: TRBV4-2
J gene: TRBJ1-4
clone size: NA
D gene: NA
CDR3 protein: CASSQDVARTRLF
CDR3 DNA: TGTGCCAGCAGCCAAGATGTTGCACGGACACGGCTTTTT

V gene: TRBV10-1
J gene: TRBJ1-2
clone size: NA
D gene: NA
CDR3 protein: CASRTTRDIGLTNYGYTF
CDR3 DNA: TGCGCCAGCAGGACCACCCGGGACATCGGGTTAACTAACTATGGCTACACCTTC

V gene: TRBV6-6
J gene: TRBJ2-1
clone size: NA
D gene: NA
CDR3 protein: CASSRDILTGNEQFF
CDR3 DNA: TGTGCCAGCAGCAGGGACATCTTAACGGGGAATGAGCAGTTCTTC

V gene: TRBV5-6
J gene: TRBJ1-1
clone size: NA
D gene: NA
CDR3 protein: CASSLLQTMNTEAFF
CDR3 DNA: TGTGCCAGCAGCTTGCTACAGACCATGAACACTGAAGCTTTCTTT

V gene: TRBV6-5
J gene: TRBJ1-2
clone size: NA
D gene: TRBD1
CDR3 protein: CASSYDRGREGYTF
CDR3 DNA: TGTGCCAGCAGTTATGACAGGGGAAGGGAAGGCTACACCTTC

V gene: TRBV27
J gene: TRBJ1-2
clone size: NA
D gene: TRBD1
CDR3 protein: CASSFPGTGQGYTF
CDR3 DNA: TGTGCCAGCAGTTTCCCCGGGACAGGGCAAGGCTACACCTTC

V gene: TRBV5-1
J gene: TRBJ2-7
clone size: NA
D gene: NA
CDR3 protein: CASSLYGGYSYEQYF
CDR3 DNA: TGCGCCAGCAGCTTGTATGGGGGCTACTCCTACGAGCAGTACTTC

V gene: TRBV7-2
J gene: TRBJ2-7
clone size: once
D gene: TRBD1
CDR3 protein: CASSLPGQSTYEQYF
CDR3 DNA: TGTGCCAGCAGCTTACCGGGACAGAGCACCTACGAGCAGTACTTC

V gene: TRBV5-8
J gene: TRBJ1-4
clone size: NA
D gene: TRBD1
CDR3 protein: CASSPRQGAYEKLFF
CDR3 DNA: TGTGCCAGCAGCCCTCGACAGGGGGCCTATGAAAAACTGTTTTTT

V gene: TRBV6-2/TRBV6-3
J gene: TRBJ2-1
clone size: NA
D gene: TRBD2
CDR3 protein: CASSYRLAGRTWREDEQFF
CDR3 DNA: TGTGCCAGCAGTTATCGGCTAGCGGGACGCACGTGGAGGGAGGATGAGCAGTTCTTC

V gene: TRBV9
J gene: TRBJ2-2
clone size: NA
D gene: NA
CDR3 protein: CASSVTGTGELFF
CDR3 DNA: TGTGCCAGCAGCGTAACAGGGACCGGGGAGCTGTTTTTT

V gene: TRBV4-2
J gene: TRBJ2-1
clone size: NA
D gene: TRBD2
CDR3 protein: CASSHATGTSGGVEQFF
CDR3 DNA: TGTGCCAGCAGCCATGCTACCGGGACTAGCGGGGGGGTTGAGCAGTTCTTC

V gene: TRBV27
J gene: TRBJ2-7
clone size: NA
D gene: TRBD1
CDR3 protein: CASRWTGRLGEQYF
CDR3 DNA: TGTGCCAGCAGGTGGACAGGGAGGCTTGGGGAGCAGTACTTC

V gene: TRBV3-1/TRBV3-2
J gene: TRBJ2-5
clone size: NA
D gene: TRBD2
CDR3 protein: CASSQERWGSGRAMETQYF
CDR3 DNA: TGTGCCAGCAGCCAAGAGAGGTGGGGGAGCGGGAGGGCCATGGAGACCCAGTACTTC

V gene: TRBV7-2
J gene: TRBJ2-6
clone size: NA
D gene: NA
CDR3 protein: CASSLKAGAGANVLTF
CDR3 DNA: TGTGCCAGCAGCTTAAAGGCAGGGGCCGGGGCCAACGTCCTGACTTTC

V gene: TRBV4-2
J gene: TRBJ2-7
clone size: NA
D gene: NA
CDR3 protein: CASSQRDLADSLYEQYF
CDR3 DNA: TGTGCCAGCAGCCAAAGAGACCTTGCGGACAGCTTATACGAGCAGTACTTC

V gene: TRBV19
J gene: TRBJ1-5
clone size: NA
D gene: TRBD1
CDR3 protein: CASEQGGPQHF
CDR3 DNA: TGTGCCAGTGAACAGGGGGGGCCCCAGCATTTT

V gene: TRBV2
J gene: TRBJ2-5
clone size: NA
D gene: TRBD2
CDR3 protein: CASEEGGAQETQYF
CDR3 DNA: TGTGCCAGCGAGGAGGGAGGGGCCCAAGAGACCCAGTACTTC

V gene: TRBV11-2
J gene: TRBJ2-7
clone size: NA
D gene: NA
CDR3 protein: CASSGTGYRYEQYF
CDR3 DNA: TGTGCCAGCAGCGGAACAGGATACCGTTACGAGCAGTACTTC

V gene: TRBV18
J gene: TRBJ2-1
clone size: NA
D gene: TRBD1
CDR3 protein: CASSPLFTGGYNEQFF
CDR3 DNA: TGTGCCAGCTCACCTCTCTTCACAGGGGGTTACAATGAGCAGTTCTTC

V gene: TRBV19
J gene: TRBJ1-1
clone size: NA
D gene: TRBD1
CDR3 protein: CASSSILQGAAEAFF
CDR3 DNA: TGTGCCAGTAGTTCTATCCTACAGGGGGCTGCTGAAGCTTTCTTT